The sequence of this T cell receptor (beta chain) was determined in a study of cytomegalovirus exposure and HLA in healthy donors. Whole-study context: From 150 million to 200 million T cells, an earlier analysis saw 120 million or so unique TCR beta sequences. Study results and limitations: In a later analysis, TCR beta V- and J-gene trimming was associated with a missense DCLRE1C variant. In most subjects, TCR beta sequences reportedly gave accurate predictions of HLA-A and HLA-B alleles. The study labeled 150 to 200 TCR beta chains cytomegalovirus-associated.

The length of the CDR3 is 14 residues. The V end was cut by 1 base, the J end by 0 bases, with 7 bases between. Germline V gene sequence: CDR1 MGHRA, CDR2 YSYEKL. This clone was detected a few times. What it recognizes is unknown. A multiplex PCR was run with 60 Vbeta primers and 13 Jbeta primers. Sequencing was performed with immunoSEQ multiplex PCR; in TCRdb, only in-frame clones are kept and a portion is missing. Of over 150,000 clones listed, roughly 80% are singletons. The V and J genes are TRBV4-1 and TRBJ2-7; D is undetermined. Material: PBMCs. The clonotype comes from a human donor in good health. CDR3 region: CASSQGSDSYEQYF. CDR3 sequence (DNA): TGCGCCAGCAGCCAAGGTTCAGACTCCTACGAGCAGTACTTC.